Listed below are T cell receptor beta chains from one sample, sequenced in a study of blood T cell repertoires in COVID-19. Generated by immunoSEQ multiplex PCR, the TCRdb table keeps only in-frame clones and is missing some. This table has 200,000 to 300,000 clones, 87% appearing once. The sequenced material came from peripheral blood. Receptors were obtained from a man aged 60 to 75 who had recovered from COVID-19. Each CDR3 is given with its conserved first and last residue. The D gene is left open where the match is weak. Clone size is stated in some rows and not others, as once, few, many or a class when expanded.

len,j_gene,v_gene,abundance,d_gene,CDR3aa
15,TRBJ1-2,TRBV5-1,once,TRBD1,CASSLGQGYLYGYTF
15,TRBJ1-6,TRBV19,.,.,CASHPTGYSNSPLHF
18,TRBJ2-2,TRBV30,.,.,CAWSILYRDISNTGELFF
15,TRBJ1-1,TRBV7-9,.,.,CASSRADKEGTEAFF
13,TRBJ2-3,TRBV5-6,.,TRBD1,CASSPAGGVTQYF
14,TRBJ1-1,TRBV6-6,.,.,CASIRGGLNTEAFF
16,TRBJ2-5,TRBV4-2,.,TRBD1,CASSQTRTGGGETQYF
17,TRBJ1-5,TRBV10-3,.,TRBD1,CAISEQGGPYSNQPQHF
13,TRBJ1-1,TRBV14,.,.,CASSQGRSTEAFF
13,TRBJ1-3,TRBV5-1,.,.,CASRTGTGNTIYF
13,TRBJ2-5,TRBV11-2,.,.,CASGTRRQETQYF
15,TRBJ1-2,TRBV2,.,TRBD1,CASRIGTGGNYGYTF
15,TRBJ1-5,TRBV5-8,.,TRBD1,CASSLAGGGNQPQHF
11,TRBJ2-3,TRBV20-1,once,.,CSASATEVQRF
15,TRBJ1-2,TRBV11-2,.,.,CASSPDYLSNYGYTF
14,TRBJ1-5,TRBV18,.,.,CASSPPEYSQPQHF
12,TRBJ2-2,TRBV29-1,.,.,CSVEGGGRELFF
14,TRBJ1-5,TRBV11-2,.,TRBD1,CASSLGQGQQPQHF
17,TRBJ1-3,TRBV5-4,.,.,CASSLGGRGRRGNTIYF
16,TRBJ1-1,TRBV18,.,.,CASSPGPRGVNTEAFF
14,TRBJ1-1,TRBV5-1,.,.,CASSFTAGNTEAFF
13,TRBJ1-5,TRBV10-3,many,.,CAISERGNQPQHF
14,TRBJ1-1,TRBV18,.,TRBD1,CASSPNTGQGEAFF
13,TRBJ2-1,TRBV28,.,.,CASSSQGYNEQFF
12,TRBJ2-5,TRBV3-1/TRBV3-2,few,.,CASSQEAETQYF
14,TRBJ1-4,TRBV7-9,once,.,CASSSWEGREKLFF